This T cell receptor (beta chain) appears in the sequencing data of a study of PD-1 blockade in mismatch repair-deficient tumors. Study outcomes and limitations: Tumor-resident clones, often absent from pretreatment blood, expanded after pembrolizumab and then contracted.

On this clone itself: Its antigen is unknown.

Here immunoSEQ multiplex PCR was the method, and the copy in TCRdb shows in-frame clones only, minus some. The table records some 84,000 clones, 81% of them present only once. This clonotype was sampled from an adult with mismatch repair-deficient cancer. The material was peripheral blood, obtained 12 weeks after starting pembrolizumab.

The CDR3 is CASSARLAGGAGSETQYF. Written as DNA, the CDR3 is TGTGCCAGCAGCGCCCGTTTAGCGGGAGGGGCGGGATCAGAGACCCAGTACTTC. The rearrangement uses TRBV9 and TRBJ2-5; 11 positions agree with TRBD2. CDR1 and CDR2 (germline): SGDLS, YYNGEE. The CDR3 spans 18 residues. J gave up 4 bases and V 3 bases, and 14 bases lay outside the gene matches.